This entry features one TCR beta chain sequence. No cognate antigen has been identified for it. There are no base qualities to consult, and no much larger clone falls within one base. All donors were healthy Caucasians. Three pairs of female monozygotic twins, all aged roughly 18 to 30 years, were included in the twin cohort. CD4+ and CD8+ T cell populations were isolated with positive isolation kits from Invitrogen. The cysteine opens and the phenylalanine closes a CDR3 of 16 amino acids. Only the CDR3 region is kept as DNA, spanning 48 bases read in frame from base 1. V is shortened by 6 bases, J by 4 bases, and the region joining them spans 22 bases. The receptor library was made with 5' RACE. Sequencer: Illumina HiSeq 2000. A universal primer binding site was added through template switching, and the final cDNA carried a unique molecular identifier so that TCR cDNA molecules could be counted accurately. Specific primers in the conserved constant-segment region were used to synthesize first-strand cDNA for the TCR alpha and beta chains. Each cDNA library was double barcoded, with a SMART-Mk sample barcode plus Illumina barcodes, to control for contamination. TruSeq adapter sequences along with Illumina sample barcodes were introduced in two successive PCR steps. TCR alpha and beta cDNA libraries were sequenced on the Illumina HiSeq platform with custom primers. The original pipeline was this. Unique molecular identifiers were extracted from raw reads with MiGEC, and CDR3 positions were determined with MiXCR. For each individual, recombination models were inferred using an EM algorithm with the repgenHMM and IGoR tools. Shared clonotype analysis was performed with the tcR package in R, normalizing sharing by the product of cloneset sizes. Out-of-frame nonproductive sequences were analyzed to study raw recombination free of thymic and clonal selection effects. TCRdb ran its own pipeline on the public reads, namely fastp trimming at Q25 and MiXCR clone calling, and kept in-frame beta chains. Each record represents a unique CDR3 protein, reported with the most common genes and DNA among its rows. These V and J calls originate from TCRdb's pipeline instead of the authors' own analysis. The sample has around 530,000 distinct CDR3 sequences on record, 13% to 15% of them singletons. The ten biggest clones cover 0.44% of the sample.

These data originate in a study of identical twins (dated by TCRdb to the mid-2010s). Study-wide context: To test whether fetal clonotypes persist, the study used deep sequencing on TCR alpha and beta repertoires from monozygotic twins, unrelated adults of various ages, and cord blood. Replicate twin experiments were performed at different times using different library preparation protocols to rule out contamination.

Points the paper makes about the study in general: Out-of-frame TCR alpha sharing in monozygotic twins was systematically underestimated by recombination models, whereas sharing between unrelated individuals was in agreement with the recombination models. Excess twin sharing in beta out-of-frame sequences was weaker because fewer shared sequences lowered the signal-to-noise ratio. Because the same donors could not be followed over many years, the conclusions relied on cross-sectional statistical analysis. Fewer insertions were carried by abundant cord blood beta clonotypes; a weaker similar trend was observed in young adult naive repertoires, while no such trend was observed in memory repertoires. Compared with coincidental sharing between unrelated individuals, an excess of low generation-probability sequences was observed among out-of-frame TCR alpha sequences shared between twins. Invariant T cells such as MAIT and iNKT could partly confound zero-insertion analyses, though diverse VJ usage argued against this for most clonotypes.

These same records also appear under a second study, on yellow fever vaccine responses in identical twins. As that second paper reports: According to the authors, the vaccine-induced T cell response in identical twins seemed to be partly convergent and partly specific to each individual. Focusing on identical twins, the study followed the T cell clones that responded to the vaccine, and did so with precision.

The TCR sequence derives from a woman aged 18-29 years in good health. Rearrangement joined TRBV12-3 or TRBV12-4 to TRBJ2-7; the D gene cannot be resolved beyond TRBD1 or TRBD2, each matching 5 bases. The sequenced sample consisted of CD4+ T cells sorted from blood. The DNA is TGTGCCAGCAGCCCCCAACCGGGACCTACGGCATACGAGCAGTACTTC. It translates as CASSPQPGPTAYEQYF.